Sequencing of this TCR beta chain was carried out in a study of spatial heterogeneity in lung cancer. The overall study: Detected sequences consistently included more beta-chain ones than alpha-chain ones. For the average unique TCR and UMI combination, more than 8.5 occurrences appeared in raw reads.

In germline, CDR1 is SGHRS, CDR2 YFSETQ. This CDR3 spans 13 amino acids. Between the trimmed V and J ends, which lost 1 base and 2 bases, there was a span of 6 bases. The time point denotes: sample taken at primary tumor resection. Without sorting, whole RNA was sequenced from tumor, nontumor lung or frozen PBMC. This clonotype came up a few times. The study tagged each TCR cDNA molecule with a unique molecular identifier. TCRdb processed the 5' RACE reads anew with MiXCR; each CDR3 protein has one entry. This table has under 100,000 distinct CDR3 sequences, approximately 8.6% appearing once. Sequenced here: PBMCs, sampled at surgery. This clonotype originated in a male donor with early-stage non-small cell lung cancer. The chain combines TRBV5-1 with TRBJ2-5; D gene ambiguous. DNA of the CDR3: TGCGCCAGCAGCTTGAACCCTCAAGAGACCCAGTACTTC. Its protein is CASSLNPQETQYF.